The rows below give T cell receptor beta chains drawn from one sample of a study of T cell repertoires in cytomegalovirus infection. Using its own MiXCR run on the reads, TCRdb lists one record per CDR3 protein. The sample has just under 500,000 distinct CDR3 sequences, around a third seen once; the top ten hold under 20%. These receptors have no identified antigens. Sequenced material: cultured PBMCs, taken from culture after CMV antigen stimulation. The receptors were gathered from a human donor in good health (CMV status not recorded). Some clones in this sample may be carry-over from other donors' samples. Both conserved end residues are trimmed from each CDR3. A D gene is named only where the DNA matches it firmly.

>TRBJ2-2|TRBV9|TRBD1
ASSARTGSGELF
>TRBJ2-7|TRBV20-1|-
SARDISLSPPYEQY
>TRBJ2-3|TRBV20-1|TRBD1
SASEAGGLGDTQY
>TRBJ2-7|TRBV6-5|TRBD2
ASSYRPGGPLYEQY
>TRBJ2-3|TRBV5-4|-
ASSLAGGSLDTQY
>TRBJ2-3|TRBV7-2|TRBD2
ASSDKIWAGGRSTDTQY
>TRBJ2-2|TRBV20-1|TRBD2
SAQLAGFAGELF
>TRBJ1-6|TRBV7-2|-
ASSLETLRGNSPLH
>TRBJ2-2|TRBV6-5|-
ASSYWGSTGELF
>TRBJ2-1|TRBV28|-
ASSPGRSDEQF
>TRBJ2-5|TRBV12-3/TRBV12-4|TRBD2
ASTASGRASETQY
>TRBJ2-2|TRBV12-3/TRBV12-4|-
ASSSPGRNTGELF
>TRBJ2-2|TRBV5-1|TRBD2
ASSTGLAGVISTTAGELF
>TRBJ2-7|TRBV2|TRBD2
ASSEMGLAQGGYEQY
>TRBJ1-1|TRBV7-2|-
ASSSHSGGTTEAF
>TRBJ2-3|TRBV7-2|TRBD2
ASSPVLTSGRTDTQY
>TRBJ2-1|TRBV10-3|-
AITPGGTGSYNEQF
>TRBJ1-6|TRBV11-2|-
ASSLGDNGFPLH
>TRBJ2-1|TRBV28|-
ASSVTSSDYNEQF
>TRBJ2-2|TRBV6-5|TRBD1
ASSLGQGGGGELF
>TRBJ1-4|TRBV20-1|-
SARPPGGVEKLF
>TRBJ2-1|TRBV27|-
ATASQGRTSGSYNEQF
>TRBJ2-5|TRBV10-3|-
AISVDEETQY
>TRBJ2-2|TRBV24-1|TRBD1
ATSDFGTGNTGELF
>TRBJ1-1|TRBV25-1|-
ASTPGPLFEAF